This T cell receptor beta chain was sequenced during a study of cytomegalovirus exposure and HLA in healthy donors. Primers: 60 Vbeta forward and 13 Jbeta reverse. Profiled with immunoSEQ multiplex PCR; TCRdb holds only in-frame clones, not every one. The table shows about 84,000 clones, with around four fifths occurring only once. Sequencing was performed on PBMCs. The source is a male donor in good health and CMV-seropositive.

The CDR3 loop reads CASSPTWTDTDTQYF. The CDR3 DNA reads TGTGCCAGCAGTCCTACGTGGACTGACACAGATACGCAGTATTTT. The rearrangement uses TRBV6-5 and TRBJ2-3; a possible D gene is TRBD2 (5 bases). V gave up 5 bases and J gave up 2 bases, with 14 bases separating them. This CDR3 is 15 amino acids long. Germline V CDR1 and CDR2: MNHEY, SVGAGI.